The clone carrying this T cell receptor beta chain has ten or more counts. Its specificity is unknown. The record originates from a study of T cell repertoires in cytomegalovirus infection. Findings of the study overall: There were HLA-C-restricted CMV-specific TCR beta clonotypes dominating the ex vivo response.

One entry per CDR3 protein, called by TCRdb with MiXCR from the reads. The data contain about 260,000 distinct CDR3 sequences, around 8.7% of them singletons. The CDR3 length is 16 residues. With 5 bases clipped from V and 9 bases from J, the junction kept 14 bases outside the gene matches. Germline V gene sequence: CDR1 SGHTA, CDR2 FQGNSA. This chain uses TRBV7-2 with TRBJ2-1, with TRBD2 matching 9 bases. The specimen was PBMCs. This TCR was sampled from a human donor in good health (CMV status not recorded). Some clones in this sample may be carry-over from other donors' samples. CDR3 sequence: CASSPPGREGRGEQFF. The CDR3, as DNA: TGTGCCAGCAGCCCCCCTGGGCGGGAGGGCCGGGGTGAGCAGTTCTTC. Variable domain in full (rest from reference TRBV7-2 and TRBJ2-1): GAGVSQSPSNKVTEKGKDVELRCDPISGHTALYWYRQSLGQGLEFLIYFQGNSAPDKSGLPSDRFSAERTGGSVSTLTIQRTQQEDSAVYLCASSPPGREGRGEQFFGPGTRLTVL.